A selection of T cell receptor beta chains follows, all from one sample in a study of T cell changes during pregnancy in multiple sclerosis. TCRdb's table, derived via immunoSEQ multiplex PCR, lists solely in-frame clones and lacks some. The table records more than 35,000 clones, more than 70% of them present only once. This specimen consisted of CD8+ T cells from peripheral blood mononuclear cells, obtained after pregnancy. Source of these receptors: a female donor in good health, enrolled as a control in a pregnancy study. Each CDR3 is given with its conserved first and last residue. Each record gives: V gene, J gene, D gene, clone size, CDR3 DNA, CDR3 protein. D genes are given only for firm matches. The size field is filled for only some rows; it gives once, few, many or a size class.

TRBV18,TRBJ1-6,TRBD1,once,TGTGCCAGCTCTCCGGGGACAGGGGATCGCTATAATTCACCCCTCCACTTT,CASSPGTGDRYNSPLHF
TRBV29-1,TRBJ1-3,.,.,TGCAGCGTTCTAGGGACATCCACGAAAGGAAACACCATATATTTT,CSVLGTSTKGNTIYF
TRBV29-1,TRBJ1-5,.,once,TGCAGCGTTGAAGATGGGGCAGGGCGCCAGCATTTT,CSVEDGAGRQHF
TRBV27,TRBJ2-7,.,.,TGTGCCAGCATCGTAGACAGGTCAGAGCAGTACTTC,CASIVDRSEQYF
TRBV7-2,TRBJ1-2,.,.,TGTGCCAGCAGCTCGGGTGACTTGATAGGCTACACCTTC,CASSSGDLIGYTF
TRBV7-9,TRBJ2-1,.,once,TGTGCCAGCAGCTTCGGCAGGGAAGCCTACAATGAGCAGTTCTTC,CASSFGREAYNEQFF
TRBV19,TRBJ2-2,.,once,TGTGCCAGTAGTTCCGTCCGGGGTTGGAACACCGGGGAGCTGTTTTTT,CASSSVRGWNTGELFF
TRBV11-3,TRBJ2-2,.,.,TGTGCCAGCAGCATGAGTACCGGGGAGCTGTTTTTT,CASSMSTGELFF
TRBV7-7,TRBJ2-3,.,.,TGTGCTAGCAGCTTATCGGACTCTTCCACAGATACGCAGTATTTT,CASSLSDSSTDTQYF
TRBV9,TRBJ2-1,.,.,TGTGCCAGCAGCGGGACAGCGAGCTCCTACAATGAGCAGTTCTTC,CASSGTASSYNEQFF
TRBV13,TRBJ2-5,.,.,TGTGCCAGCAGCTTAGTTGGCGGGGCGGAAGAGACCCAGTACTTC,CASSLVGGAEETQYF
TRBV15,TRBJ2-7,TRBD2,.,TGTGCCACCAGCGTGAGCGGGGGGGCCTCCGAGCAGTACTTC,CATSVSGGASEQYF
TRBV11-2,TRBJ1-3,.,once,TGTGCCAGCAGCTTCGGACACCCGTCTGGAAACACCATATATTTT,CASSFGHPSGNTIYF
TRBV7-2,TRBJ1-2,.,.,TGTGCCAGCAGCCACTCAGGAACAGCTAACTATGGCTACACCTTC,CASSHSGTANYGYTF
TRBV6-5,TRBJ2-7,TRBD1,once,TGTGCCAGCAGTTACCCTGGACAGGGGGTCTACGAGCAGTACTTC,CASSYPGQGVYEQYF
TRBV7-2,TRBJ2-1,TRBD2,.,TGTGCCAGCAGCTTAAGCTTCGCGGGGGGGTACAATGAGCAGTTCTTC,CASSLSFAGGYNEQFF
TRBV5-1,TRBJ2-1,TRBD2,.,TGCGCCAGCAGCTTAGTTAGCGGGGCCCACAATGAGCAGTTCTTC,CASSLVSGAHNEQFF
TRBV10-3,TRBJ2-5,.,few,TGTGCCATCAGTGAGACCTTAAGGACTCTACAAGAGACCCAGTACTTC,CAISETLRTLQETQYF
TRBV9,TRBJ1-2,.,.,TGTGCCAGCAGCGAAAACAGGCTGAACTATGGCTACACCTTC,CASSENRLNYGYTF
TRBV4-3,TRBJ1-1,.,.,TGCGCCAGCAGCCAAGATGTGATGGGGGGCACTGAAGCTTTCTTT,CASSQDVMGGTEAFF
TRBV9,TRBJ2-3,TRBD2,.,TGTGCCAGCAGCTTCTCGGGGGGGGATACGCAGTATTTT,CASSFSGGDTQYF
TRBV5-4,TRBJ1-1,.,few,TGTGCCAGCAGCTTGAAACAGAACACTGAAGCTTTCTTT,CASSLKQNTEAFF
TRBV25-1,TRBJ1-6,.,.,TGTGCCAGCATTGGACCCTCCAATGCGGGGATGGATTCACCCCTCCACTTT,CASIGPSNAGMDSPLHF
TRBV15,TRBJ2-7,.,.,TGTGCCACCAGCAGAGGGGGGGACGGTGAGGAGCAGTACTTC,CATSRGGDGEEQYF
TRBV4-2,TRBJ2-3,TRBD2,.,TGTGCCAGCAGCCAAGATACCCGTGGTAGCGGGGGAGATACGCAGTATTTT,CASSQDTRGSGGDTQYF